A selection of T cell receptor beta chains follows, all from one sample in a study of blood T cell repertoires in COVID-19. TCRdb keeps only in-frame clones here, not all; method: immunoSEQ multiplex PCR. In the table there are 210,000 or so clones, just over 90% of which are singletons. Sequences were obtained from peripheral blood. The source of these receptors is a man aged 25 to 40 with acute or convalescent COVID-19. CDR3s include the opening cysteine and the closing phenylalanine or tryptophan. Each record gives: J gene, clone size, V gene, D gene, CDR3 protein, CDR3 DNA. The D gene is left open where the match is weak. For some rows the clone size is stated as once, few or many, or as a class when expanded; others skip it.

j_call: TRBJ2-3
clone_size: .
v_call: TRBV29-1
d_call: TRBD2
cdr3_aa: CSGSGGTSTDTQYF
cdr3_nt: TGCAGCGGTAGCGGGGGTACTAGCACAGATACGCAGTATTTT

j_call: TRBJ2-2
clone_size: once
v_call: TRBV7-9
d_call: .
cdr3_aa: CAAETAEYGELFF
cdr3_nt: TGTGCCGCGGAGACGGCAGAATACGGGGAGCTGTTTTTT

j_call: TRBJ1-2
clone_size: .
v_call: TRBV30
d_call: TRBD1
cdr3_aa: CAWSRDSRGYTF
cdr3_nt: TGTGCCTGGAGTAGGGACAGCCGTGGCTACACCTTC

j_call: TRBJ2-1
clone_size: .
v_call: TRBV19
d_call: TRBD2
cdr3_aa: CASLSGEYNEQFF
cdr3_nt: TGTGCCAGTTTGAGCGGGGAGTACAATGAGCAGTTCTTC

j_call: TRBJ2-3
clone_size: once
v_call: TRBV14
d_call: .
cdr3_aa: CASSSYLSIPDTQYF
cdr3_nt: TGTGCCAGCAGCTCGTACCTATCCATCCCCGATACGCAGTATTTT

j_call: TRBJ1-1
clone_size: .
v_call: TRBV5-1
d_call: TRBD1
cdr3_aa: CASSLISGGNTEAFF
cdr3_nt: TGCGCCAGCAGCTTGATATCAGGGGGGAACACTGAAGCTTTCTTT

j_call: TRBJ1-3
clone_size: .
v_call: TRBV28
d_call: .
cdr3_aa: CASSLKDRLRNTIYF
cdr3_nt: TGTGCCAGCAGTTTGAAAGACAGGTTGAGGAACACCATATATTTT

j_call: TRBJ1-1
clone_size: .
v_call: TRBV6-5
d_call: .
cdr3_aa: CASSYFTGLEAFF
cdr3_nt: TGTGCCAGCAGTTATTTCACAGGGCTCGAAGCTTTCTTT

j_call: TRBJ2-7
clone_size: once
v_call: TRBV12-3/TRBV12-4
d_call: .
cdr3_aa: CASAQGLFEQYF
cdr3_nt: TGTGCCAGCGCCCAGGGTCTGTTTGAGCAGTACTTC

j_call: TRBJ2-1
clone_size: .
v_call: TRBV12-3/TRBV12-4
d_call: .
cdr3_aa: CASKEFASEQFF
cdr3_nt: TGTGCCAGCAAGGAGTTCGCCAGCGAGCAGTTCTTC

j_call: TRBJ2-5
clone_size: .
v_call: TRBV6-5
d_call: .
cdr3_aa: CASSSFTGLRGETQYF
cdr3_nt: TGTGCCAGCAGTTCCTTCACGGGACTCCGAGGAGAGACCCAGTACTTC

j_call: TRBJ1-5
clone_size: .
v_call: TRBV3-1/TRBV3-2
d_call: .
cdr3_aa: CASSQDVLNQPQHF
cdr3_nt: TGTGCCAGCAGCCAAGACGTATTGAATCAGCCCCAGCATTTT

j_call: TRBJ1-1
clone_size: .
v_call: TRBV24-1
d_call: TRBD1
cdr3_aa: CATSDPRDRKFEAFF
cdr3_nt: TGTGCCACCAGTGACCCCCGGGACAGAAAGTTTGAAGCTTTCTTT

j_call: TRBJ2-7
clone_size: few
v_call: TRBV25-1
d_call: TRBD2
cdr3_aa: CASSDGGGNSYEQYF
cdr3_nt: TGTGCCAGCAGTGATGGGGGAGGGAACTCCTACGAGCAGTACTTC

j_call: TRBJ1-2
clone_size: .
v_call: TRBV6-1
d_call: .
cdr3_aa: CASSEQSIVNYGYTF
cdr3_nt: TGTGCCAGCAGTGAACAATCAATAGTCAACTATGGCTACACCTTC

j_call: TRBJ1-2
clone_size: .
v_call: TRBV19
d_call: .
cdr3_aa: CASKKGGDGYTF
cdr3_nt: TGTGCCAGTAAGAAGGGGGGGGATGGCTACACCTTC

j_call: TRBJ2-7
clone_size: once
v_call: TRBV19
d_call: .
cdr3_aa: CASSMRGTNAGGTYEQYF
cdr3_nt: TGTGCCAGTAGTATGCGGGGCACGAATGCCGGGGGAACCTACGAGCAGTACTTC

j_call: TRBJ2-7
clone_size: .
v_call: TRBV25-1
d_call: TRBD1
cdr3_aa: CASTDRVFEQYF
cdr3_nt: TGTGCCAGTACTGACAGGGTGTTCGAGCAGTACTTC

j_call: TRBJ1-6
clone_size: .
v_call: TRBV30
d_call: .
cdr3_aa: CACRGPNSPLHF
cdr3_nt: TGTGCCTGCAGGGGACCGAATTCACCCCTCCACTTT

j_call: TRBJ2-7
clone_size: .
v_call: TRBV19
d_call: TRBD2
cdr3_aa: CASSSHGEGYEQYF
cdr3_nt: TGTGCCAGTAGTTCCCATGGGGAGGGCTACGAGCAGTACTTC

j_call: TRBJ2-1
clone_size: .
v_call: TRBV19
d_call: .
cdr3_aa: CASSQGPPNEQFF
cdr3_nt: TGTGCCAGTAGCCAGGGGCCCCCCAATGAGCAGTTCTTC

j_call: TRBJ2-1
clone_size: .
v_call: TRBV5-6
d_call: TRBD2
cdr3_aa: CASSFGGSSYNEQFF
cdr3_nt: TGTGCCAGCAGCTTCGGGGGGAGCTCCTACAATGAGCAGTTCTTC

j_call: TRBJ2-7
clone_size: .
v_call: TRBV11-2
d_call: .
cdr3_aa: CASSLGPTNYEQYF
cdr3_nt: TGTGCCAGCAGCTTAGGCCCTACCAACTACGAGCAGTACTTC

j_call: TRBJ2-4
clone_size: .
v_call: TRBV19
d_call: .
cdr3_aa: CASTDRGSRGNIQYF
cdr3_nt: TGTGCCAGTACTGATAGGGGCTCGCGAGGTAACATTCAGTACTTC

j_call: TRBJ1-1
clone_size: .
v_call: TRBV28
d_call: .
cdr3_aa: CASRSGAYTEAFF
cdr3_nt: TGTGCCAGCAGGTCAGGGGCCTACACTGAAGCTTTCTTT

j_call: TRBJ2-1
clone_size: .
v_call: TRBV7-9
d_call: TRBD2
cdr3_aa: CASSGLAGSSYNEQFF
cdr3_nt: TGTGCCAGCAGCGGCCTAGCGGGGTCGTCCTACAATGAGCAGTTCTTC

j_call: TRBJ1-1
clone_size: .
v_call: TRBV6-1
d_call: .
cdr3_aa: CASSEAGRRTEAFF
cdr3_nt: TGTGCCAGCAGTGAAGCGGGGCGGAGAACTGAAGCTTTCTTT